The 2 T cell receptor beta chains below come from one sample, sequenced in a study of cytomegalovirus exposure and HLA in healthy donors. Primers for the PCR totalled 60 Vbeta and 13 Jbeta. Libraries were prepared by immunoSEQ multiplex PCR; TCRdb keeps only in-frame clonotypes and omits some of them. The table lists about 150,000 clones, about 85% of them singletons. The sequenced sample was PBMCs. These receptors originate from a human donor in good health.

The chain has TRBV10-2 and TRBJ2-2; tentative D call: TRBD2 (5 bases). Germline CDR1 is WSHSY and CDR2 is SAAADI. The V gene lost 5 bases and the J gene lost 3 bases, with 10 bases spanning the gap. This CDR3 contains 14 residues. DNA of the CDR3: TGCGCCAGCAGTACCCTGGAGGACACCGGGGAGCTGTTTTTT. Protein sequence: CASSTLEDTGELFF.

This clone was observed a single time. The chain links TRBV5-5 to TRBJ2-1, with 11 bases that match TRBD2. The CDR3 length is 16 residues. The germline CDR1 and CDR2 sequences are SGHKS and YYEKEE (reference sequence). J was trimmed by 8 bases and V by 4 bases; bases with no gene match: 11. This CDR3 is CASSPRTSGLRDEQFF. The CDR3 DNA reads as TGTGCCAGCAGCCCACGGACTAGCGGGCTGCGGGATGAGCAGTTCTTC.